Each of the 9 T cell receptor beta chains below was sequenced from the same sample in a study of CD8 T cells in Susac syndrome. The authors reverse transcribed roughly 0.5 to 1 ug RNA with random hexamers. A single record per CDR3 protein comes from TCRdb applying MiXCR to the immunoSEQ multiplex PCR reads. The sample yields 75,000 to 100,000 distinct CDR3 sequences, about 93% seen once. The sequencing sample was made of CD8+ T cells from PBMCs. The source is a human donor with Susac syndrome.

The chain has TRBV7-9 and TRBJ2-3, with TRBD2 matching over 11 bases. The CDR3 contains 15 residues. The V and J ends lost 6 bases and 2 bases, in that order; junction bases with no gene match: 4. Germline V gives CDR1 SEHNR, CDR2 FQNEAQ (reference sequence). CDR3 nucleotide sequence: TGTGCCAGCAGTTCGGGACTAGCGGTCACAGATACGCAGTATTTT. The encoded protein is CASSSGLAVTDTQYF.

This chain connects TRBV5-1 to TRBJ2-1, with D uncertain. V was shortened by 5 bases and J by 7 bases, with 13 bases between the two germline ends. The CDR3 contains 13 residues. CDR1 SGHRS and CDR2 YFSETQ come from the germline V gene. The CDR3: CASSNSYQNEQFF. For the CDR3, the DNA is TGCGCCAGCAGTAATAGTTACCAAAATGAGCAGTTCTTC.

The V gene is TRBV6-2 or TRBV6-3, the J gene TRBJ1-1; perhaps TRBD1 as D (6 bases). This CDR3 is 17 amino acids long. V lost 0 bases to trimming and J lost 1 base, with 15 bases between them. The germline CDR1 and CDR2 sequences are MNHEY and SVGEGT. CDR3 sequence (DNA): TGTGCCAGCAGTTACTCGAGAAGAGGGGGTCAGAACACTGAAGCTTTCTTT. The encoded protein is CASSYSRRGGQNTEAFF.

This chain links TRBV7-8 with TRBJ1-1, with 7 bases lining up with TRBD1. Germline loops: CDR1 SGHVS, CDR2 FQNEAQ. V was pared by 7 bases and J by 1 base, with 12 bases of the junction left unmatched. The CDR3 sequence is 16 residues long. CDR3 DNA: TGTGCCAGCACCTCCCCAGGGGGGGGATCGAACACTGAAGCTTTCTTT. This sequence encodes CASTSPGGGSNTEAFF.

The V and J genes are TRBV4-2 and TRBJ2-1; D uncertain. This CDR3 is 18 amino acids long. Germline V gene sequence: CDR1 LGHNA, CDR2 YNFKEQ. The V and J ends lost 0 bases and 0 bases respectively, with 15 bases between them. The CDR3 loop is CASSQEAALGSSYNEQFF. The CDR3 region has the DNA TGTGCCAGCAGCCAAGAGGCAGCCCTAGGAAGCTCCTACAATGAGCAGTTCTTC.

This rearrangement joins TRBV30 to TRBJ2-2; tentatively, D is TRBD2 (6 bases). Per the germline V gene, CDR1 is GTSNPN and CDR2 is SVGIG (reference sequence). This CDR3 comprises 14 residues. V lost 4 bases to trimming and J lost 4 bases, with 13 bases between them. CDR3 sequence reads: CAWTTGLGTGELFF. In nucleotides, the CDR3 is TGTGCCTGGACCACGGGACTCGGCACCGGGGAGCTGTTTTTT.

The chain links TRBV27 to TRBJ2-7; 7 bases map to TRBD2. The V and J ends lost 2 bases and 2 bases, in that order; junction bases with no gene match: 6. Germline values: CDR1 MNHEY, CDR2 SMNVEV (reference sequence). CDR3 length: 15 amino acids. CDR3 DNA: TGTGCCAGCAGTTTAGGGGCAGGGAGGGCCTACGAGCAGTACTTC. It yields the protein CASSLGAGRAYEQYF.

The chain employs TRBV7-9 and TRBJ2-1; TRBD2 matches at 7 bases. CDR1 is SEHNR and CDR2 is FQNEAQ in the germline V gene (reference sequence). V lost 3 bases and J lost 5; bases outside the gene matches: 1. The CDR3 contains 13 residues. The chain's CDR3 is CASSLLADNEQFF. In DNA form, the CDR3 reads TGTGCCAGCAGCTTGCTAGCGGACAATGAGCAGTTCTTC.

The V gene is TRBV12-3 or TRBV12-4, the J gene TRBJ2-7; tentatively, D is TRBD2 (6 bases). V was trimmed by 6 bases and J by 2 bases, leaving 11 bases between them. CDR3 length: 13 amino acids. The DNA of the CDR3 is TGTGCCAGCAGCCGGGGGAGCCCCTACGAGCAGTACTTC. It encodes CASSRGSPYEQYF.